This T cell receptor beta chain was captured in a study of blood T cell repertoires in COVID-19. Using immunoSEQ multiplex PCR, the repertoire was profiled, and TCRdb retains in-frame clones only, with some absent. Among around 42,000 clones listed, around 88% were seen once. Trimming at V came to 3 bases and at J to 0 bases, leaving 7 bases not matched to a gene. CDR1 is SGHNT and CDR2 is YYREEE in the germline V gene (reference sequence). The CDR3 is 16 amino acids. The clonotype originates from a human donor in a cohort sampled during active COVID-19. This sequence joins TRBV5-4 and TRBJ2-5; 8 positions agree with TRBD1. The sample was peripheral blood. This chain's CDR3 is CASSSWDRRYQETQYF. The CDR3 DNA follows: TGTGCCAGCAGCTCCTGGGACAGGAGGTACCAAGAGACCCAGTACTTC. The whole variable domain, filled in from reference TRBV5-4 and TRBJ2-5, reads ETGVTQSPTHLIKTRGQQVTLRCSSQSGHNTVSWYQQALGQGPQFIFQYYREEENGRGNFPPRFSGLQFPNYSSELNVNALELDDSALYLCASSSWDRRYQETQYFGPGTRLLVL.